The 5 T cell receptor beta chains listed next were all sequenced from one sample in a study of vaccination and CD4 T cells after COVID-19 (dated by TCRdb to between 2020 and 2023). Which antigens these TCRs recognize remains unknown. Taken with the paper, the label for treatment or condition translates to: roughly 11-day PBMC culture with coronavirus spike peptide pools or control peptides (ViraFEST assay). The library was built by means of PCR. Sequencer: Illumina iSeq 100. At the Johns Hopkins FTIC core, DNA from the cultured CD4+ T cells underwent TCR sequencing with the Oncomine TCR Beta short-read assay. TCRdb trimmed public reads at Q25 via fastp, called clones via MiXCR and kept in-frame beta chains. Every distinct CDR3 protein forms one entry, paired with its most common genes and DNA. This sample comprises around 15,000 distinct CDR3 sequences, just under 80% of them detected only once. The ten largest clones capture 8% to 10% of the sample.

Sequencing was performed on CD4+ T cells from blood, cultured in vitro, taken after SARS-CoV-2 vaccination. The receptors originated from a human donor who received a COVID-19 vaccine.

The chain carries TRBV19 and TRBJ1-5; D unclear. Deletions cut 6 bases from V and 5 bases from J, with 17 bases between. The CDR3 sequence is 15 residues long. In germline, CDR1 is LNHDA, CDR2 SQIVND (reference sequence). The CDR3 DNA reads TGTGCCAGTAGCAGGAAGACCCGGGGAGATCAGCCCCAGCATTTT. As protein: CASSRKTRGDQPQHF. Supplemented by reference TRBV19 and TRBJ1-5, the full variable domain reads DGGITQSPKYLFRKEGQNVTLSCEQNLNHDAMYWYRQDPGQGLRLIYYSQIVNDFQKGDIAEGYSVSREKKESFPLTVTSAQKNPTAFYLCASSRKTRGDQPQHFGDGTRLSIL.

The V and J genes are TRBV10-2 and TRBJ1-2, with unresolved D. The germline gives CDR1 WSHSY, CDR2 SAAADI. V was trimmed by 6 bases and J by 3 bases, leaving 14 bases between them. The CDR3 is 14 residues long. The CDR3 DNA is TGCGCCAGCAGGACGGCCTCAAGGGACTATGGCTACACCTTC. Protein sequence: CASRTASRDYGYTF.

The chain employs TRBV7-8 and TRBJ1-5; D is unclear. This CDR3 has 12 residues. Between the trimmed V and J ends, which lost 0 bases and 8 bases, there was a span of 5 bases. The germline V gene encodes CDR1 SGHVS and CDR2 FQNEAQ. The CDR3 region has the DNA TGTGCCAGCAGCTTAGCCCGAAAGCCCCAGCATTTT. Residues: CASSLARKPQHF.

V and J are TRBV20-1 and TRBJ2-5; D might be TRBD1 or TRBD2, each matching 6 bases. Trimming took 1 base from V and 5 from J, leaving 17 bases between them. Germline CDR1 reads DFQATT; CDR2 reads SNEGSKA (reference sequence). The CDR3 is 15 residues long. The CDR3 bases are TGCAGTGCTAGAGTCGGGGGTCAGGGGAGCGAGACCCAGTACTTC. Its protein is CSARVGGQGSETQYF.

The chain combines TRBV20-1 with TRBJ1-2; 7 bases align to TRBD1. Germline CDR1 reads DFQATT; CDR2 reads SNEGSKA (reference sequence). The CDR3 totals 15 residues. The V and J ends lost 3 bases and 5 bases, in that order; junction bases with no gene match: 12. CDR3 loop: CSASPPWDRPYGYTF. The CDR3 nucleotides are TGCAGTGCTAGCCCCCCATGGGACAGACCATATGGCTACACCTTC.